The TCR beta chain described here comes from a study of T cells in Graves' hyperthyroidism and ophthalmopathy. This clonotype was detected a few times. Germline loops: CDR1 SGHAT, CDR2 FQNNGV. V dropped 4 bases and J dropped 0 bases, with 8 bases sitting between them. This CDR3 is built from 14 residues. Amplified TCR beta CDR3 regions derived from RNA transcripts. HTBI primers were employed in a first-round RT-PCR of the TCR CDR3. TCRdb independently ran MiXCR on the multiplex PCR reads; one entry per CDR3 protein. This table holds around 350,000 distinct CDR3 sequences, 25% found once. The chain links TRBV11-2 to TRBJ2-3; D is possibly TRBD1 (6 bases). Sequenced input: blood. This receptor was identified in a man over 45 with Graves' hyperthyroidism. CDR3 loop: CASSWGHSTDTQYF. The CDR3 DNA sequence: TGTGCCAGCAGCTGGGGACACAGCACAGATACGCAGTATTTT.